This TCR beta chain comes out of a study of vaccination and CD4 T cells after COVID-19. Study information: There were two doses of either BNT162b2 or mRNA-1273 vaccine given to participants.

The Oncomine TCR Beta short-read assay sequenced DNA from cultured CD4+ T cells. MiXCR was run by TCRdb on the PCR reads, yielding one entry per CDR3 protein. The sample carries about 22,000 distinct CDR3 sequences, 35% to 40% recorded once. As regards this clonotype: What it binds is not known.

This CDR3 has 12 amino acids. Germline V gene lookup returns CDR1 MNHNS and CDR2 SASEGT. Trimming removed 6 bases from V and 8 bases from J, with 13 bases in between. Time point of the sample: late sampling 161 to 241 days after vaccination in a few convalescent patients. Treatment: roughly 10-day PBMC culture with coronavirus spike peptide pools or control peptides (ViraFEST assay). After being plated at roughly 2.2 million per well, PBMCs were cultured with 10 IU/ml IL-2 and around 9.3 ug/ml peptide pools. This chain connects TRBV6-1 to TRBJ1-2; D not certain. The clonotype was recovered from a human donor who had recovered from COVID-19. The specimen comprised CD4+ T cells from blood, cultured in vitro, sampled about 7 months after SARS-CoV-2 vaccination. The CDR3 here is CASRDSVLGYTF. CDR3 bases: TGTGCCAGCAGGGATTCCGTTCTAGGCTACACCTTC.